One sample yielded the 2 T cell receptor beta chains listed below, sequenced in a study of T cells in Graves' hyperthyroidism and ophthalmopathy. Amplified TCR beta CDR3 regions came from RNA transcripts. First-round RT-PCR of the TCR CDR3 relied on the HTBI primer set. TCRdb redid the calling of the multiplex PCR reads with MiXCR, one entry per CDR3 protein. The sample shows about 640,000 distinct CDR3 sequences, more than 12% of them seen only once. Sample: blood. These receptors were collected from a woman in her forties or fifties with Graves' ophthalmopathy.

A few counts support this clonotype. The chain recombines TRBV20-1 with TRBJ1-4, with a weak D call TRBD1 (6 bases). Germline lookup yields CDR1 DFQATT and CDR2 SNEGSKA (reference sequence). Between the trimmed V and J ends, which lost 5 bases and 8 bases, there was a span of 18 bases. The CDR3 spans 14 residues. The CDR3 sequence: CSAFGGRTGEKLFF. In DNA form, the CDR3 reads TGCAGTGCTTTCGGAGGACGCACAGGGGAAAAACTGTTTTTT.

This clonotype was seen a few times. V usage is TRBV28 and J usage is TRBJ1-1; D is possibly TRBD1 (6 bases). V lost 8 bases, J lost 4 bases, and 11 bases lay in between. This CDR3 has 12 amino acids. The germline gives CDR1 MDHEN, CDR2 SYDVKM. The CDR3 region has the DNA TGTGCCAGCTCAGGGGTAGGCACTGAAGCTTTCTTT. Translating it yields CASSGVGTEAFF. Drawing the rest from reference TRBV28 and TRBJ1-1, the complete variable domain is DVKVTQSSRYLVKRTGEKVFLECVQDMDHENMFWYRQDPGLGLRLIYFSYDVKMKEKGDIPEGYSVSREKKERFSLILESASTNQTSMYLCASSGVGTEAFFGQGTRLTVV.